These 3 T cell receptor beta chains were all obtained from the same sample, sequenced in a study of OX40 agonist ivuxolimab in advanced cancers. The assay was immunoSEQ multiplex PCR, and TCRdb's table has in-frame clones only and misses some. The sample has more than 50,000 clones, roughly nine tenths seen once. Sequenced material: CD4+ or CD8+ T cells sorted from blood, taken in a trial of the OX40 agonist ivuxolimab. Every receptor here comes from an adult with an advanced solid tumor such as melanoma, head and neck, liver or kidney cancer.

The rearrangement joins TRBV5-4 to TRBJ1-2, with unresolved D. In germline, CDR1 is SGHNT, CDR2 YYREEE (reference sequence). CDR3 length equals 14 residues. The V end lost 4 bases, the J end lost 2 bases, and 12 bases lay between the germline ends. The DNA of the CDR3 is TGTGCCAGCAGCCCTATCCCTGGAAACTATGGCTACACCTTC. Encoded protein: CASSPIPGNYGYTF.

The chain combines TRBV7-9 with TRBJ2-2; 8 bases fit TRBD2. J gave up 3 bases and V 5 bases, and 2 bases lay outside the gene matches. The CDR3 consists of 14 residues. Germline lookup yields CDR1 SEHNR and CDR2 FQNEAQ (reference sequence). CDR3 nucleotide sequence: TGTGCCAGCAGCCCGGGGGGGCACACCGGGGAGCTGTTTTTT. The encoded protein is CASSPGGHTGELFF. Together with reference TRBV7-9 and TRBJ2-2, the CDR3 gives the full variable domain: DTGVSQNPRHKITKRGQNVTFRCDPISEHNRLYWYRQTLGQGPEFLTYFQNEAQLEKSRLLSDRFSAERPKGSFSTLEIQRTEQGDSAMYLCASSPGGHTGELFFGEGSRLTVL.

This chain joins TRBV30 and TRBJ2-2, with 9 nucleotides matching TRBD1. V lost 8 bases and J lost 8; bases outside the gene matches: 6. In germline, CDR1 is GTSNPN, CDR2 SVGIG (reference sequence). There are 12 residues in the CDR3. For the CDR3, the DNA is TGTGCCGCTGACAGGGGGACGGGGGAGCTGTTTTTT. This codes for CAADRGTGELFF.